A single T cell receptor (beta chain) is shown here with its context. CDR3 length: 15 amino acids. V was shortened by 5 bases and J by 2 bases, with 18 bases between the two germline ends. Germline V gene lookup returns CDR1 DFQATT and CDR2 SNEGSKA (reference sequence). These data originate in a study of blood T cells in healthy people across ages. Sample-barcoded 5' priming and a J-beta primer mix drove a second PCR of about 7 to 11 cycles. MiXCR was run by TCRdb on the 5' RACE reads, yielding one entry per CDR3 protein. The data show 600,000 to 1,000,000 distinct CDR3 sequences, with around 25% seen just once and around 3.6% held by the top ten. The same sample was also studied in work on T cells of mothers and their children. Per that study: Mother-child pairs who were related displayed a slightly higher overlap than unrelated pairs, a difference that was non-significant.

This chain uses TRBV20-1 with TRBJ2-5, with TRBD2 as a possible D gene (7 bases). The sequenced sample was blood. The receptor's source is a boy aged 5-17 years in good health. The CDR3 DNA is TGCAGTGCTGCCGACCTCGGGGGGCTACAAGAGACCCAGTACTTC. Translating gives CSAADLGGLQETQYF.